The TCR beta chain under discussion was sequenced for a study of brain T cells in children with intractable seizures. Time point meaning: blood from clinic visit 5 months post-surgery; TSC patient then seizure free. The sequenced cases were selected for having the highest brain T cell transcript signatures. Only one count was recorded for this clone. Its antigen is unidentified. Sequenced by immunoSEQ multiplex PCR; TCRdb stores in-frame clones only, minus some. The sample records around 340,000 clones, 93% being singletons. CDR3 length: 18 residues. Germline V gene sequence: CDR1 GTSNPN, CDR2 SVGIG (reference sequence). The V gene lost 1 base and the J gene lost 0 bases, with 16 bases spanning the gap. Notes on the study in general: Pre- and post-surgery blood differed in depth, so pre-surgery absences may be undersampling.

The sequence came from a boy under three years old with tuberous sclerosis and intractable seizures. This rearrangement joins TRBV30 to TRBJ2-6; the D call may be TRBD1 or TRBD2 (7 bases each). This material consisted of peripheral blood, taken less than 6 months after surgery. The chain's CDR3 is CAWSGGGGRFSGANVLTF. CDR3 coding DNA: TGTGCCTGGAGTGGGGGAGGGGGCCGCTTCTCTGGGGCCAACGTCCTGACTTTC.